Given below is one TCR beta chain in context. These data originate in a study of blood T cell repertoires in COVID-19. Background on the study: The samples span acute and convalescent COVID-19 from the United States, Italy and Spain. Sources were T cells, B-cell-depleted T cells, or PBMCs; the material itself was cDNA or gDNA.

Germline CDR1 SEHNR, CDR2 FQNEAQ (reference sequence). This CDR3 is built from 13 residues. Trimming removed 3 bases at V and 3 bases at J, with 7 bases between. Sequencing used immunoSEQ multiplex PCR; TCRdb keeps in-frame clones, though not all of them. The sample carries 160,000 or so clones, 80% to 90% recorded once. This TCR was recovered from a man aged 35 to 55 with acute or convalescent COVID-19. The rearrangement joins TRBV7-9 to TRBJ2-3; D gene uncertain. Sequences were obtained from peripheral blood. The CDR3 spells CASSFPGTDTQYF. CDR3 DNA: TGTGCCAGCAGCTTCCCGGGTACAGATACGCAGTATTTT.